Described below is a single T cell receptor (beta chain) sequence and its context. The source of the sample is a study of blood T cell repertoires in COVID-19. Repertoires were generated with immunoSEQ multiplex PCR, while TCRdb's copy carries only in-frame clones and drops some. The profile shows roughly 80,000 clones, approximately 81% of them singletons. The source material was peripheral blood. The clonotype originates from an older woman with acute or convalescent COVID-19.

CDR3 amino acids: CASSLVGRNQPQHF. Written as DNA, the CDR3 is TGTGCCAGCAGCTTAGTAGGCAGGAATCAGCCCCAGCATTTT. V usage is TRBV7-2 and J usage is TRBJ1-5; D not resolved. There are 14 residues in the CDR3. Germline CDR1 is SGHTA and CDR2 is FQGNSA. V was shortened by 1 base and J by 4 bases, with 8 bases between the two germline ends.